What follows is one TCR beta chain and its context. The source of the sample is a study of blood T cell repertoires in COVID-19. The method was immunoSEQ multiplex PCR; TCRdb's version includes in-frame clones alone and lacks a portion of them. The repertoire holds about 43,000 clones, with 88% as singletons. The sequence was obtained from a human donor in a cohort sampled during active COVID-19. The sequenced material came from peripheral blood.

The CDR3: CASSIRHTNGYTF. The CDR3 DNA is TGTGCCAGTAGTATAAGACATACGAATGGCTACACCTTC. This rearrangement joins TRBV19 to TRBJ1-2; no reliable D call. Germline V lookup: CDR1 LNHDA, CDR2 SQIVND (reference sequence). V lost 2 bases and J 6 bases, leaving 10 bases between the germline ends. CDR3 length equals 13 residues.